This entry describes one T cell receptor (beta chain). Its recognized antigen is unknown. No much larger clone is present one base from it, and per-base qualities are unavailable. This entry belongs to a study of lymphopenia after photon versus proton radiotherapy (dated by TCRdb to between 2018 and 2021). The study in broad terms: Photon and proton radiation therapy were compared by the study for their immunological effects in patients with gastrointestinal tumors who developed high-grade lymphopenia. The study was designed to characterize how the impact on the immune system differs between the two radiation modalities. The cohort comprised roughly 20 patients with gastrointestinal tumors who received either photon or proton therapy and then developed lymphopenia.

The germline V and J ends show losses of 5 bases and 0 bases respectively, and no gene match explains 8 bases of the junction. The germline V gene specifies SGHTA as CDR1 and FQGNSA as CDR2. The CDR3, from cysteine to phenylalanine, totals 16 residues. CDR3 DNA only is kept here, 48 bases in frame from base 1. Library preparation employed the immunoSEQ multiplex PCR assay. Deep sequencing of rearranged TCR beta loci, alongside multiparametric flow cytometry, was used to profile T cell repertoires. In TCRdb, the immuneACCESS table is reduced to in-frame sequences with V and J assigned. These tables do not hold every clone; where another copy was compared, an unresolved V gene accounts for under half, and the others remain unexplained. Present in this sample are over 55,000 clones, about nine tenths of which were seen just once. The top ten clonotypes cover 11% of the sample. What the authors observed across the whole study: The survival association was assessed only in patients who died, and the authors presented better survival with proton therapy as a possibility rather than a demonstrated result. Once the lymphocyte count had reached its nadir, the repertoires of photon-treated patients showed oligoclonal expansion, particularly of CD8+ Temra cells, and this expansion drove the decline in diversity. Among patients across the cohort who died, overall survival time showed an inverse correlation with a larger post-nadir drop in TCR diversity. Proton-treated patients stayed relatively stable during treatment, while photon-treated patients lost naive T cells and TCR diversity and gained effector/memory populations.

The starting material was peripheral blood, obtained from a patient treated with proton-based radiotherapy. The rearranged chain carries TRBV7-2 and TRBJ2-5, and TRBD1 aligns with 8 junction nucleotides. This clonotype was sampled from a man of 80 years or more with esophageal cancer. The CDR3 has the sequence CASSPPGGAHQETQYF. The DNA reads TGTGCCAGCAGCCCGCCAGGGGGCGCGCACCAAGAGACCCAGTACTTC.